The following is a T cell receptor beta chain sequence with its context. Its antigen is not known. The record originates from a study of CD4 T cells in relation to SARS-CoV-2 and coronaviruses. For the study at large: The negative reference was HIV-1 Nef peptide pool or peptide-free culture.

Trimming took 4 bases from V and 2 from J; bases not matched to a gene: 8. The CDR3 sequence is 15 residues long. Per germline, CDR1 SGHRS and CDR2 YFSETQ. Repertoires were generated with immunoSEQ multiplex PCR, while TCRdb's copy carries only in-frame clones and drops some. The repertoire consists of under 20,000 clones, with about 80% occurring once and the leading ten covering about 23%. Study outcomes and limitations: Pre-pandemic and post-infection samples never came from the same donor.

The unexposed donors gave CD4+ T cells in about 2010-2018, prior to COVID-19. CD4+ T cells were isolated from the cells after about nine days of culture. The source is a human donor in good health. The V and J genes are TRBV5-1 and TRBJ2-7; 8 bases map to TRBD2. Sequencing was done on a sample of CD4+ T cells from PBMCs, cultured in vitro. The CDR3 DNA sequence: TGCGCCAGCAGCCCACTGACTAGCGCCACCTACGAGCAGTACTTC. This codes for CASSPLTSATYEQYF.